Listed here is a single T cell receptor (beta chain). Only a few counts were recorded for this clone. The antigen it recognizes is unknown. Within one base of it there is no much larger clone, and no base qualities were kept. These data come from a study of blood T cell repertoires in COVID-19 (dated by TCRdb to the early 2020s). Regarding the complete study: Collaborator samples came from the United States, Italy and Spain and covered acute and convalescent phases of COVID-19. The material from the prospective study consisted of cDNA or gDNA derived from T cells, B-cell-depleted T cells, or PBMCs. Subjects who had been exposed to COVID-19, were actively infected with it, or had recovered from it provided the deeply sampled blood TCRbeta repertoires that made up the dataset. The repertoires were made available in a free public database intended to serve as a resource for research on the immune response to SARS-CoV-2. The samples were drawn from two sources: the first 160 participants of the ongoing ImmuneRACE study, and fewer than 1,500 subjects contributed by 6 global collaborators. A de-identified subject ID, COVID-19 status, age in years and sex were almost always included in the sample metadata. Where available, HLA class I and class II types were obtained from metadata supplied by the sample provider rather than from assay-based typing.

Each collaborating institution followed its own protocols to collect whole blood in K2EDTA tubes. Collaborator samples were shipped for TCRbeta analysis as frozen whole blood, isolated PBMCs, or DNA extracted from either sample type. Counted from cysteine to phenylalanine, this CDR3 has 15 amino acids. Only the CDR3 DNA is retained, 45 bases long and in frame from the first base. Taken from the germline V gene, the CDR1 and CDR2 loops are SNHLY and FYNNEI. V is shortened by 6 bases, J by 0 bases, and the region joining them spans 9 bases. The immunoSEQ Assay, a bias-controlled multiplex PCR, was used to amplify TCRbeta CDR3 regions from genomic DNA. For the original study's pipeline: The number of nucleated cells in each sample was estimated from the amplification of reference gene primers within the assay. To quantify the absolute abundance of each unique TCRbeta CDR3 rearrangement, sequence reads were collapsed and filtered. For each sample, productive Simpson clonality was calculated as the square root of Simpson's diversity index across productive rearrangements. TCRdb took over this immuneACCESS table, retaining in-frame rearrangements with V and J assigned. Such tables are incomplete; in checked studies, under half of the missing clones stem from an unresolved V gene, and the remainder is unexplained. V and J calls and clone size come straight from that table; D and trimming were deduced from the DNA. This sample has hundreds of thousands of clones in its table, and about 80% of those were observed once. In total, the top ten clones hold roughly 10% of the sample.

Here is what the overall study found, with its caveats: The quantity of clinical and demographic metadata differed by source and by participant and was supplied without curation.

The TCR originated in a woman at least 80 years old with acute or convalescent COVID-19. This chain is built from TRBV2 and TRBJ1-6; confidence is insufficient to name the D gene. The specimen sequenced was peripheral blood. The CDR3 reads as follows: CASSSYSSYNSPLHF. Read as DNA, the sequence is TGTGCCAGCAGCAGCTACAGCTCCTATAATTCACCCCTCCACTTT. The CDR3, completed at both ends by the reference TRBV2 and TRBJ1-6 genes, gives the full variable domain EPEVTQTPSHQVTQMGQEVILRCVPISNHLYFYWYRQILGQKVEFLVSFYNNEISEKSEIFDDQFSVERPDGSNFTLKIRSTKLEDSAMYFCASSSYSSYNSPLHFGNGTRLTVT.